A single sample gave rise to the 6 T cell receptor beta chains below, sequenced in a study of blood T cell repertoires in COVID-19. The data were produced by immunoSEQ multiplex PCR, yet TCRdb's version contains in-frame clones alone and is incomplete. The sample lists around 260,000 clones, around 90% seen once, with around 1.1% in the top ten. Sequenced sample: PBMCs or T cells enriched from blood (not recorded which). The receptors come from a woman in her 30s who had recovered from COVID-19.

The chain uses TRBV11-1 and TRBJ2-7, with unresolved D. The germline V gene has CDR1 SGHAT and CDR2 FQDESV (reference sequence). Trimming removed 5 bases from V and 4 bases from J, with 6 bases in between. The CDR3 is 11 residues long. CDR3 coding DNA: TGTGCCAGCAGCACTCAATACGAGCAGTACTTC. It is translated as CASSTQYEQYF. The full variable domain, completed using reference TRBV11-1 and TRBJ2-7, is EAEVAQSPRYKITEKSQAVAFWCDPISGHATLYWYRQILGQGPELLVQFQDESVVDDSQLPKDRFSAERLKGVDSTLKIQPAELGDSAMYLCASSTQYEQYFGPGTRLTVT.

V usage is TRBV2 and J usage is TRBJ1-5; D is possibly TRBD1 (5 bases). The CDR3 is 14 residues long. In germline, CDR1 is SNHLY, CDR2 FYNNEI. V was clipped by 6 bases and J by 4 bases, with 13 bases between them. The CDR3 loop reads CASSHTGANQPQHF. The CDR3 DNA reads as TGTGCCAGCAGCCATACAGGAGCTAATCAGCCCCAGCATTTT. Complete variable domain (other parts from reference TRBV2 and TRBJ1-5): EPEVTQTPSHQVTQMGQEVILRCVPISNHLYFYWYRQILGQKVEFLVSFYNNEISEKSEIFDDQFSVERPDGSNFTLKIRSTKLEDSAMYFCASSHTGANQPQHFGDGTRLSIL.

The chain couples TRBV29-1 to TRBJ2-3; 9 bases match TRBD1. Germline lookup yields CDR1 SQVTM and CDR2 ANQGSEA. The CDR3 extends over 13 amino acids. With V trimmed by 4 bases and J by 3 bases, 2 bases remained unmatched. The CDR3 DNA reads as TGCAGCGTTGCAGGACAGGGGACAGATACGCAGTATTTT. It yields the protein CSVAGQGTDTQYF.

This clone was counted a few times. The chain joins TRBV30 to TRBJ2-1; D call uncertain. V shed 2 bases and J shed 10 bases, with 9 bases lying between them. The V gene's germline CDR1 is GTSNPN and CDR2 SVGIG (reference sequence). The CDR3 has 11 amino acids. CDR3 loop: CAWSPSKEQFF. The DNA for the CDR3 is TGTGCCTGGAGTCCGTCTAAAGAGCAGTTCTTC.

The V gene is TRBV5-1, the J gene TRBJ2-3, with 12 bases fitting TRBD1. The trim removed 3 bases at V and 5 bases at J, leaving 4 bases unmatched. CDR1 and CDR2 (germline): SGHRS, YFSETQ. This CDR3 has 15 residues. CDR3 in amino acids: CASSSGTGGRDTQYF. The DNA of the CDR3 is TGCGCCAGCAGCTCCGGGACAGGGGGCAGAGATACGCAGTATTTT.

The chain uses TRBV24-1 and TRBJ2-1, with D tentatively TRBD1 (5 bases). Trimming left V 3 bases short and J 10 bases short, with 12 bases between. This CDR3 has 13 residues. Germline values: CDR1 KGHDR, CDR2 SFDVKD. CDR3 nucleotides: TGTGCCACCAGTGATCCAGACAGCGCCGAGCAGTTCTTC. Translated, it gives CATSDPDSAEQFF.